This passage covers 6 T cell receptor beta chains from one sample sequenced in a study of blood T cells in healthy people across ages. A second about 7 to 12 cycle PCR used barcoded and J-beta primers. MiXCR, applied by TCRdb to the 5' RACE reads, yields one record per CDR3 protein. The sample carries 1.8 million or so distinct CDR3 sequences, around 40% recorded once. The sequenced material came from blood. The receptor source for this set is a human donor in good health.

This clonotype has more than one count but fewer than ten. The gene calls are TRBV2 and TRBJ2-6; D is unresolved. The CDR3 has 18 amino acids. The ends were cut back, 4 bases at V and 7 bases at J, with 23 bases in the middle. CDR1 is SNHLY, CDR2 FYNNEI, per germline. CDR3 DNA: TGTGCCAGCAGTGTAAAGTCAGTAACGACTCTGGGAGCCAACGTCCTGACTTTC. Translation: CASSVKSVTTLGANVLTF.

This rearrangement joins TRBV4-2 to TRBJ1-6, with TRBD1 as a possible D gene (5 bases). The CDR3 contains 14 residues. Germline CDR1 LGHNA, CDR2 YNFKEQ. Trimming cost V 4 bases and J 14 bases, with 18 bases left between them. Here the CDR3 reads CASSLGTYRLTLHF. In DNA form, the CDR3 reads TGTGCCAGCAGCCTCGGGACTTACAGATTGACCCTCCACTTT.

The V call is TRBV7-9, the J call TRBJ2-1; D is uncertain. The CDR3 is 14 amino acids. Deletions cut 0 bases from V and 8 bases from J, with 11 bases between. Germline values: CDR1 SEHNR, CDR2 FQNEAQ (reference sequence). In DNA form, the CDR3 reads TGTGCCAGCAGCTTAGCTACGGGCCTGTATGAGCAGTTCTTC. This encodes CASSLATGLYEQFF.

CDR3 protein: CASSVEELGDTQYF. Written as DNA, the CDR3 is TGTGCCAGCAGTGTGGAGGAGCTGGGGGATACGCAGTATTTT. The rearrangement joins TRBV6-4 to TRBJ2-3; perhaps TRBD2 as D (5 bases). V lost 4 bases to trimming and J lost 6 bases, with 14 bases between them. This CDR3 is 14 amino acids long. CDR1 is MRHNA, CDR2 SNTAGT, per germline.

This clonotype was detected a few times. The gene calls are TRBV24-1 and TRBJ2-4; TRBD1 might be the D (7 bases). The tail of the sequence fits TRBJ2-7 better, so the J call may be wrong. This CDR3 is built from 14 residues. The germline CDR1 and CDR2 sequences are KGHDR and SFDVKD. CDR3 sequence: CATSSTGTPHEQYF. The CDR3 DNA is TGTGCCACCAGCTCGACAGGGACTCCTCACGAGCAGTACTTC.

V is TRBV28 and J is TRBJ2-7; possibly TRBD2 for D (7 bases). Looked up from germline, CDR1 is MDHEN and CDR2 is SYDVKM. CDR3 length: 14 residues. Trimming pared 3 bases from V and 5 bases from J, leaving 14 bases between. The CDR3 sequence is CASSLGGPGHEQYF. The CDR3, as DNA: TGTGCCAGCAGTTTGGGGGGGCCTGGCCACGAGCAGTACTTC. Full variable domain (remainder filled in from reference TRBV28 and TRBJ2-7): DVKVTQSSRYLVKRTGEKVFLECVQDMDHENMFWYRQDPGLGLRLIYFSYDVKMKEKGDIPEGYSVSREKKERFSLILESASTNQTSMYLCASSLGGPGHEQYFGPGTRLTVT.